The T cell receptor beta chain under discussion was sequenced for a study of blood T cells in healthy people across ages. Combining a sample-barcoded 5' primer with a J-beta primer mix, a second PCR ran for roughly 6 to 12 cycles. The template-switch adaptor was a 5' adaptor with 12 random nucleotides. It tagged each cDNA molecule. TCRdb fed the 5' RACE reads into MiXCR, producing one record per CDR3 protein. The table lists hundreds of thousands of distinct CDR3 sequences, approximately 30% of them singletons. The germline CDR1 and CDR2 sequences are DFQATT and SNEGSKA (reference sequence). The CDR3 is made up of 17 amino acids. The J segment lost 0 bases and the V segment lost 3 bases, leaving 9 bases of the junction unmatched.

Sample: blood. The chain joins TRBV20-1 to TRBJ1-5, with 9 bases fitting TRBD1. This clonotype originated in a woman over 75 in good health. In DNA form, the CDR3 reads TGCAGTGCTAGGGCCGGACAGGGGTCTTATAGCAATCAGCCCCAGCATTTT. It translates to CSARAGQGSYSNQPQHF.